This TCR beta chain emerged from a study of T-cell memory formation after mild COVID-19. Study observations and caveats: Contracting CD8+ clones were enriched in EMRA, CD4+ mainly in CM and EM.

A few counts support this clonotype. Antigen unknown. Each CDR3 protein is one row after TCRdb ran MiXCR on the 5' RACE reads. The table lists about 290,000 distinct CDR3 sequences, roughly 15% of them singletons, with roughly 23% in the top ten. Per the germline V gene, CDR1 is MNHEY and CDR2 is SMNVEV (reference sequence). Between the trimmed V and J ends, which lost 4 bases and 2 bases, there was a span of 10 bases. The CDR3 length is 14 residues. Sequencing input: PBMCs or a T cell subset sorted from them (not recorded which). The V call is TRBV27, the J call TRBJ2-3; maybe TRBD1 (6 bases). The clonotype originates from a man aged 18-30 years who had mild COVID-19 (a few samples of this study predate the infection). Cell type and time point are not known. CDR3 residues: CASSSYRDTDTQYF. The CDR3 DNA reads TGTGCCAGCAGTTCCTACAGGGACACAGATACGCAGTATTTT.